The T cell receptor (beta chain) under discussion was sequenced for a study of blood T cells in healthy people across ages. With a J-beta primer mix and a sample-barcoded 5' primer, a second PCR ran about 7 to 11 cycles. TCRdb re-analysed the 5' RACE reads in MiXCR, keeping a single row per CDR3 protein. The sample includes about 830,000 distinct CDR3 sequences, around two thirds seen only once; the top ten take approximately 30%. Drawing of peripheral blood yielded about 9.7 milliliters from each donor. From germline, CDR1 is MNHNS and CDR2 SASEGT. This CDR3 contains 13 residues. Sequencing was performed on blood. The receptor's source is a man between 25 and 39 years old in good health. The V and J genes are TRBV6-1 and TRBJ2-5, with a possible D match to TRBD2 (5 bases). The J call could be wrong; TRBJ2-7 is a better fit for the DNA end. The CDR3 sequence: CASNTGSFDEQYF. In DNA form, the CDR3 reads TGTGCCAGCAACACGGGGTCTTTCGACGAGCAGTACTTC.